The rows below give T cell receptor beta chains drawn from one sample of a study of T cell changes during pregnancy in multiple sclerosis. TCRdb's copy holds only in-frame clones and misses some; the assay was immunoSEQ multiplex PCR. Here the sample spans some 51,000 clones, roughly 93% being singletons. This material consisted of CD8+ T cells from peripheral blood mononuclear cells, taken in the first trimester of pregnancy. These receptors were obtained from a female donor with multiple sclerosis, enrolled in a pregnancy study. The CDR3 runs from the conserved cysteine through the conserved F or W. The order of the fields is V gene, J gene, clone size, CDR3 protein. Expanded clones are given a class, and other clones once, few, many or no size at all.

V gene: TRBV27
J gene: TRBJ1-2
clone size: NA
CDR3 protein: CASSSAGNYGYTF

V gene: TRBV7-9
J gene: TRBJ2-1
clone size: NA
CDR3 protein: CASSPLTTYNEQFF

V gene: TRBV11-2
J gene: TRBJ2-2
clone size: NA
CDR3 protein: CASSWTGGNTGELFF

V gene: TRBV15
J gene: TRBJ2-5
clone size: NA
CDR3 protein: CATSRGRNQQETQYF

V gene: TRBV4-2
J gene: TRBJ2-3
clone size: once
CDR3 protein: CASAQGRTDTQYF

V gene: TRBV13
J gene: TRBJ2-1
clone size: NA
CDR3 protein: CASSLRGLAGVPSYNEQFF

V gene: TRBV28
J gene: TRBJ2-7
clone size: NA
CDR3 protein: CASSSSTGFPYEQYF

V gene: TRBV9
J gene: TRBJ2-1
clone size: NA
CDR3 protein: CASSVVEASSYNEQFF

V gene: TRBV9
J gene: TRBJ2-1
clone size: NA
CDR3 protein: CASSGPTSGYNEQFF

V gene: TRBV5-5
J gene: TRBJ2-7
clone size: NA
CDR3 protein: CASTSTSFYEQYF

V gene: TRBV19
J gene: TRBJ1-5
clone size: NA
CDR3 protein: CASSMYRNQPQHF

V gene: TRBV23-1
J gene: TRBJ1-5
clone size: NA
CDR3 protein: CASSPDRGMNQPQHF

V gene: TRBV4-1
J gene: TRBJ2-2
clone size: once
CDR3 protein: CASSQAGTGSGELFF

V gene: TRBV4-1
J gene: TRBJ2-7
clone size: NA
CDR3 protein: CASSQAGWKQYF

V gene: TRBV4-3
J gene: TRBJ2-1
clone size: NA
CDR3 protein: CASSQDTRAGGPNNEQFF

V gene: TRBV19
J gene: TRBJ2-1
clone size: NA
CDR3 protein: CASSWTGVISSYNEQFF

V gene: TRBV29-1
J gene: TRBJ1-1
clone size: NA
CDR3 protein: CSVSGTGGAMAEAFF

V gene: TRBV2
J gene: TRBJ2-2
clone size: NA
CDR3 protein: CASSWGGLRGADRPGELFF

V gene: TRBV9
J gene: TRBJ2-1
clone size: once
CDR3 protein: CASSVEVGADEQFF

V gene: TRBV15
J gene: TRBJ2-1
clone size: NA
CDR3 protein: CATSRDVAVTYNEQFF

V gene: TRBV4-2
J gene: TRBJ1-1
clone size: medium-sized
CDR3 protein: CASSQAKTGGTEAFF

V gene: TRBV9
J gene: TRBJ2-6
clone size: NA
CDR3 protein: CASSAGSGANVLTF

V gene: TRBV10-1
J gene: TRBJ2-2
clone size: NA
CDR3 protein: CASSDWSTGELFF

V gene: TRBV9
J gene: TRBJ1-1
clone size: NA
CDR3 protein: CASSVEPKTLNTEAFF

V gene: TRBV5-1
J gene: TRBJ2-7
clone size: NA
CDR3 protein: CASSSSAGGPYEQYF

V gene: TRBV25-1
J gene: TRBJ1-2
clone size: NA
CDR3 protein: CASSFPDKSYGYTF

V gene: TRBV11-2
J gene: TRBJ2-7
clone size: NA
CDR3 protein: CASSLAGRGTYEQYF

V gene: TRBV5-4
J gene: TRBJ2-1
clone size: NA
CDR3 protein: CASSPRGSGGDGNEQFF

V gene: TRBV2
J gene: TRBJ2-1
clone size: NA
CDR3 protein: CASSLTSGSRNEQFF

V gene: TRBV27
J gene: TRBJ1-4
clone size: NA
CDR3 protein: CASSRGAGLKRNEKLFF

V gene: TRBV19
J gene: TRBJ1-1
clone size: few
CDR3 protein: CASATGYTEAFF

V gene: TRBV7-6
J gene: TRBJ2-3
clone size: NA
CDR3 protein: CASSMGQGATDTQYF

V gene: TRBV27
J gene: TRBJ2-5
clone size: once
CDR3 protein: CASSLGGKWETQYF